This TCR beta chain is drawn from a study of cytotoxic CD8 clonotypes in ibrutinib-treated CLL. Study as a whole: There were 10 to 11 relapsed/refractory patients and roughly 15 treatment-naive patients, and 17 to 18 were IGHV unmutated.

Libraries were prepared by immunoSEQ multiplex PCR; TCRdb keeps only in-frame clonotypes and omits some of them. The sample comprises about 40,000 clones, just over 70% of which are singletons, and roughly a tenth rests with the top ten. The V gene end was trimmed by 2 bases and the J gene end by 15 bases; junction bases not matched to a gene: 7. Germline CDR1 MGHDK, CDR2 SYGVNS. The CDR3 is 14 residues long. This clonotype was sampled from a human donor with chronic lymphocytic leukemia. This rearrangement joins TRBV25-1 to TRBJ2-4; 13 bases fit TRBD2. The source material was PBMCs, sampled at disease progression, from a patient treated with ibrutinib. For the CDR3, the DNA is TGTGCCAGCAGTGAAACTAGCGGGAGGGCCGGATCGTACTTC. It encodes CASSETSGRAGSYF. The full variable domain, in which reference TRBV25-1 and TRBJ2-4 provide the parts outside the CDR3, is EADIYQTPRYLVIGTGKKITLECSQTMGHDKMYWYQQDPGMELHLIHYSYGVNSTEKGDLSSESTVSRIRTEHFPLTLESARPSHTSQYLCASSETSGRAGSYFGAGTRLSVL.